This T cell receptor beta chain stems from a study of T-cell reconstitution after alpha-beta-depleted transplantation in children (dated by TCRdb to 2016 to 2017). Concerning the study at large: T-cell immune reconstitution after TCRalphabeta/CD19-depleted allogeneic hematopoietic cell transplantation in children was quantitatively tracked in the study by means of TCR repertoire profiling. Overall study results and their limits: Over subsequent months, a decline in hyperexpanded clone frequencies was noted, and after one year, T-cell counts and TCRbeta diversity were mostly ascribed to newly produced T cells. In some patients, high TCRbeta diversity at day 60 was attributed to recipient T cells and intrathymic progenitors that had survived conditioning. The apparently early recovery of alphabetaT-cell counts about two months after transplant reportedly depended on only several hundred rapidly expanded clones that came from non-depleted graft cells.

Receptors were amplified or captured by PCR. Reads for this sample came from an Illumina HiSeq 2500. To normalize quantification of the TCRbeta repertoire, the TCR libraries were built with molecular barcoding that relied on unique molecular identifiers. TCRdb passed the public sequencing reads through fastp at Q25 and MiXCR, retaining productive beta sequences. Duplicate CDR3 protein sequences are folded into a single record with the most common DNA and genes. The sample includes 65,000 to 90,000 distinct CDR3 sequences, with approximately 10% observed a single time. Less than 15% of the sample is held by the ten biggest clonotypes. This clonotype occurred many times. The antigen it recognizes is unknown. One base away there is no much larger clone; base qualities are not given. Reading from cysteine to phenylalanine, the CDR3 counts 15 amino acids. This entry keeps only the CDR3 DNA: 45 bases, framed from base 1. From a lookup of the germline V gene, CDR1 and CDR2 are MGHRA and YSYEKL. V is clipped by 4 bases and J by 0 bases, and the sequence between their germline boundaries is 12 bases long.

The treatment or condition label on this specimen signifies: allogeneic hematopoietic cell transplantation with graft depleted of TCRalphabeta T cells and CD19 B cells. TCRalphabeta/CD19-depleted allogeneic hematopoietic cell grafts were given to the transplant recipients, all of whom were children. This receptor was taken from a boy between 5 and 17 years old with acute myeloid leukemia, due to receive a stem cell transplant. Sequences were derived from PBMCs, sampled before TCRalphabeta/CD19-depleted stem cell transplant. The V and J genes are TRBV4-1 and TRBJ1-1; no D segment can be confidently identified. The nucleotide sequence is TGCGCCAGCAGCCCCCCGGACGGCTTGAACACTGAAGCTTTCTTT. It is translated as CASSPPDGLNTEAFF.